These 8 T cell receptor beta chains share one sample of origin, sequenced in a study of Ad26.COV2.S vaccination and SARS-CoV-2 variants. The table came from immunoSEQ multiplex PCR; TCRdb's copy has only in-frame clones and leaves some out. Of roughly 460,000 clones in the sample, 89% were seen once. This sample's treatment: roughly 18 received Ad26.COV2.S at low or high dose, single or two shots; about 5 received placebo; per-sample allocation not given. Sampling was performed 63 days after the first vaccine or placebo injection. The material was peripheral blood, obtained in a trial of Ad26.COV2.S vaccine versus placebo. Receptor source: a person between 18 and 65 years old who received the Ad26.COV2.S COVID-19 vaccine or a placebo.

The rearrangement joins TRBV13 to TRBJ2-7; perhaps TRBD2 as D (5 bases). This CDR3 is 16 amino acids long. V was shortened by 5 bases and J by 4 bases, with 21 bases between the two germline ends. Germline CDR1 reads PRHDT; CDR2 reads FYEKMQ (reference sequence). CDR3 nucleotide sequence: TGTGCCAGCAGCGTCGATCGGGGATCTGCGAATTACGAGCAGTACTTC. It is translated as CASSVDRGSANYEQYF.

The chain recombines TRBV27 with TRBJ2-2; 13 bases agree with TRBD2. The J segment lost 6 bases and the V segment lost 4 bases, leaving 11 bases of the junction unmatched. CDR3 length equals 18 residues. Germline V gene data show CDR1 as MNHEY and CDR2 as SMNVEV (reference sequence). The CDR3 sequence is CASSSFRGTSGISGELFF. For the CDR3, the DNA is TGTGCCAGCAGTTCGTTCAGAGGGACTAGCGGGATCTCCGGGGAGCTGTTTTTT.

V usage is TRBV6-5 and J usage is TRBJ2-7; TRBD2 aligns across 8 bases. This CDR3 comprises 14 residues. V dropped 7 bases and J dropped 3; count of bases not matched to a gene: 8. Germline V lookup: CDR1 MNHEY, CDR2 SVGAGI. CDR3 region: CASTRAGGNYEQYF. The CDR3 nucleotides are TGTGCCAGCACGCGCGCGGGAGGTAACTACGAGCAGTACTTC.

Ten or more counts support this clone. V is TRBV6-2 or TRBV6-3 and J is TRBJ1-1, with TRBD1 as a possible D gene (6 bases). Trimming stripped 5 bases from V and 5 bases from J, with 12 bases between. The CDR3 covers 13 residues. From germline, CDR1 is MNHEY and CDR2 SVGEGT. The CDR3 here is CASSASGATEAFF. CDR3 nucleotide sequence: TGTGCCAGCAGTGCCTCGGGGGCAACTGAAGCTTTCTTT.

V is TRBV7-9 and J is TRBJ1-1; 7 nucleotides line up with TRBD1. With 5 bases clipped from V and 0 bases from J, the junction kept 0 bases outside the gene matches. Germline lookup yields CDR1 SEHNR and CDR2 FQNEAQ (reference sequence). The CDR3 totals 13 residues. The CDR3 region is CASSGQVNTEAFF. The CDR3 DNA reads TGTGCCAGCAGCGGACAGGTGAACACTGAAGCTTTCTTT.

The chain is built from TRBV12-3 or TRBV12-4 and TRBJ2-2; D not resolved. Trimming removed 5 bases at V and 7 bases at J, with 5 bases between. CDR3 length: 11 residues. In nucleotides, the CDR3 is TGTGCCAGCAGTCAAGGCGGGGAGCTGTTTTTT. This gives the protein CASSQGGELFF.

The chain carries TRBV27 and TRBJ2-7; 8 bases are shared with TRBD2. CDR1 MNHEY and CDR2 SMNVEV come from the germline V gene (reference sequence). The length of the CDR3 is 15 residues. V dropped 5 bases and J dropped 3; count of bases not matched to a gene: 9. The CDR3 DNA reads TGTGCCAGCAGTCGTAGCGGGACTCCACTCTACGAGCAGTACTTC. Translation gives CASSRSGTPLYEQYF.

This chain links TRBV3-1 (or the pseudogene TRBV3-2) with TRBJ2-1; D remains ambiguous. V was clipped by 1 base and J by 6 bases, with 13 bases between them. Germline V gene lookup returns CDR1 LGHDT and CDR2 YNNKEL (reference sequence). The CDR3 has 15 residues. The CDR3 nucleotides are TGTGCCAGCAGCCAAGTGTACCAGGCTCGCAATGAGCAGTTCTTC. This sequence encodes CASSQVYQARNEQFF.